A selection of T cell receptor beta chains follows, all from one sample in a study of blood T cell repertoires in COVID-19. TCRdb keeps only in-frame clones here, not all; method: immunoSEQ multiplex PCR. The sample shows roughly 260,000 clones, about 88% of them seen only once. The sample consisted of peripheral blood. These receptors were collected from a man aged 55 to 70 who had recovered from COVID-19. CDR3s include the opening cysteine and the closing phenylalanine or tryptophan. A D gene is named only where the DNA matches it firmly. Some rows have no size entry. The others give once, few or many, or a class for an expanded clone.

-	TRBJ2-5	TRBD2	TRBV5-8	CASSLGLAGERETQYF	TGTGCCAGCAGCTTAGGGCTAGCGGGGGAGCGGGAGACCCAGTACTTC
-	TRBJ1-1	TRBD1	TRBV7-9	CASSTGQPSTEAFF	TGTGCCAGCAGCACGGGACAGCCCAGCACTGAAGCTTTCTTT
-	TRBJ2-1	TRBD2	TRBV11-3	CASSLFSGASYNEQFF	TGTGCCAGCAGCTTATTTAGCGGGGCCTCCTACAATGAGCAGTTCTTC
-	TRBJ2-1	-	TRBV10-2	CASTIIEGYNEQFF	TGCGCCAGCACAATTATTGAGGGTTACAATGAGCAGTTCTTC
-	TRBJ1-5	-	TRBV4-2	CASSQDFPSDPGDQPQHF	TGTGCCAGCAGCCAAGATTTCCCCTCGGATCCCGGGGATCAGCCCCAGCATTTT
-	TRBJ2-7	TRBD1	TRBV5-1	CASSLAGTGGHEQYF	TGCGCCAGCAGCTTGGCGGGGACAGGGGGTCACGAGCAGTACTTC
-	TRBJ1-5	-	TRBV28	CASSDGDNQPQHF	TGTGCCAGCAGTGACGGGGACAATCAGCCCCAGCATTTT
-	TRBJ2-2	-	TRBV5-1	CASAAAANTGELFF	TGCGCCAGCGCGGCGGCTGCGAACACCGGGGAGCTGTTTTTT
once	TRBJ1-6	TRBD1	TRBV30	CAWSRDRGRDGSPLHF	TGTGCCTGGTCCCGGGACAGGGGGCGAGATGGGTCACCCCTCCACTTT
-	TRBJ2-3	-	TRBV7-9	CASSLGTSTDTQYF	TGTGCCAGCAGCTTAGGAACTAGCACAGATACGCAGTATTTT
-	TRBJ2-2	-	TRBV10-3	CAISERGVVSTGELFF	TGTGCCATCAGTGAAAGAGGCGTGGTTTCCACCGGGGAGCTGTTTTTT
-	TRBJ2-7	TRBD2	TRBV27	CASTPSSGGAREQYF	TGTGCCAGCACTCCCTCTAGCGGGGGGGCGAGGGAGCAGTACTTC
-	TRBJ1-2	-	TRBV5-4	CASSLQQYGYTF	TGTGCCAGCAGCTTGCAACAGTATGGCTACACCTTC
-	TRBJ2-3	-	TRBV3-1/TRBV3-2	CASSELQGPDTQYF	TGTGCCAGCAGCGAATTACAGGGCCCAGATACGCAGTATTTT
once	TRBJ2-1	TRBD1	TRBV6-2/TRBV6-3	CASSSVGQGGSYNEQFF	TGTGCCAGCAGTTCCGTGGGACAGGGGGGGTCCTACAATGAGCAGTTCTTC
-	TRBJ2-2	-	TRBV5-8	CASIPARFRLTNTGELFF	TGTGCCAGCATTCCGGCCAGATTCCGCCTGACTAACACCGGGGAGCTGTTTTTT
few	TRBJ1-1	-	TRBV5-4	CASSRPGGGKNTEAFF	TGTGCCAGCAGCAGACCCGGGGGGGGAAAAAACACTGAAGCTTTCTTT
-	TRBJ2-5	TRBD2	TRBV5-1	CASSSGGGGIQETQYF	TGCGCCAGCAGCTCGGGGGGTGGCGGGATCCAAGAGACCCAGTACTTC
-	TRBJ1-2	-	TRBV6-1	CASSEFQGLGYGYTF	TGTGCCAGCAGTGAATTTCAGGGTTTGGGCTATGGCTACACCTTC
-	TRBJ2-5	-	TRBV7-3	CASRQGLGPEETQYF	TGTGCCAGCAGACAGGGTTTGGGACCGGAGGAGACCCAGTACTTC
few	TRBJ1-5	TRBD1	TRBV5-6	CASSLGTGIGQPQHF	TGTGCCAGCAGCTTGGGGACAGGGATCGGTCAGCCCCAGCATTTT
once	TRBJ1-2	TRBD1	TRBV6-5	CASRRTGLYYGYTF	TGTGCCAGCAGACGGACAGGGTTATACTATGGCTACACCTTC
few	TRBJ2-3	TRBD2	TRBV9	CASSVAGGGRTDTQYF	TGTGCCAGCAGCGTAGCCGGCGGGGGGCGGACAGATACGCAGTATTTT
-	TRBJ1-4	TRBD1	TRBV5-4	CASSLPGTGARNEKLFF	TGTGCCAGCAGCTTACCCGGGACAGGGGCTCGTAATGAAAAACTGTTTTTT
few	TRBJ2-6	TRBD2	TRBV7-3	CASSLRGLAEFSGANVLTF	TGTGCCAGCAGCTTAAGGGGACTAGCGGAATTCTCTGGGGCCAACGTCCTGACTTTC
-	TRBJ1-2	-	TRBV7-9	CASSLVRSYGYTF	TGTGCCAGCAGCTTAGTGAGGTCCTATGGCTACACCTTC
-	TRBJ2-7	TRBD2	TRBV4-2	CASSHHGTSGYEQYF	TGTGCCAGCAGCCACCACGGGACTAGCGGCTACGAGCAGTACTTC
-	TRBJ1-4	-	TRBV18	CASHPGGEKLFF	TGTGCCAGCCACCCGGGGGGCGAAAAACTGTTTTTT
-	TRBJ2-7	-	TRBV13	CASSSRGPTYEQYF	TGTGCCAGCAGCTCCAGGGGCCCTACCTACGAGCAGTACTTC
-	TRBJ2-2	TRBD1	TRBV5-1	CASSLRTGDTGELFF	TGCGCCAGCAGCTTGAGGACAGGGGACACCGGGGAGCTGTTTTTT
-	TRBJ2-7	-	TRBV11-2	CASSLDVGIEQYF	TGTGCCAGCAGCTTAGATGTCGGGATCGAGCAGTACTTC
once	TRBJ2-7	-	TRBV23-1	CASRITRFSYEQYF	TGCGCCAGCCGCATCACGCGGTTCTCCTACGAGCAGTACTTC
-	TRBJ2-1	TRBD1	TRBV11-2	CASSSTGGAYNEQFF	TGTGCCAGCAGCTCAACAGGGGGCGCCTACAATGAGCAGTTCTTC
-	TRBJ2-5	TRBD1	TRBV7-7	CASSLRTGGYVETQYF	TGTGCTAGCAGCTTACGGACAGGGGGCTACGTAGAGACCCAGTACTTC
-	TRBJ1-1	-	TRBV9	CASSAEPELSAFF	TGTGCCAGCAGCGCAGAACCGGAGTTATCTGCTTTCTTT
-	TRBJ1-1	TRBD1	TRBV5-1	CASKSTGGTNTEAFF	TGCGCCAGCAAGTCAACAGGGGGGACGAACACTGAAGCTTTCTTT
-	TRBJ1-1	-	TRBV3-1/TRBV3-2	CASSSARFSEAFF	TGTGCCAGCAGCTCGGCGCGGTTCTCTGAAGCTTTCTTT
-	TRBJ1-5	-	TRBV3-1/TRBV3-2	CASSPDSNSNQPQHF	TGTGCCAGCAGCCCGGACAGCAATAGCAATCAGCCCCAGCATTTT
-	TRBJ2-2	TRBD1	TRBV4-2	CASSRGQGETGELFF	TGTGCCAGCAGCCGAGGACAGGGTGAAACCGGGGAGCTGTTTTTT
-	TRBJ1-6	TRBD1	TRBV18	CASSPTGDNSPLHF	TGTGCCAGCTCACCGACAGGGGACAATTCACCCCTCCACTTT
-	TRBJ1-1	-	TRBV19	CASSEPMNTEAFF	TGTGCCAGTAGTGAGCCAATGAACACTGAAGCTTTCTTT
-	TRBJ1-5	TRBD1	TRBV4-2	CASSQGGTGDQPQHF	TGTGCCAGCAGCCAAGGGGGCACAGGGGATCAGCCCCAGCATTTT
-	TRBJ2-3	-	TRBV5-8	CASSSQGAAGGFTDTQYF	TGTGCCAGCAGCTCACAGGGGGCTGCGGGGGGTTTCACAGATACGCAGTATTTT
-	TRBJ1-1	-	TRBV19	CASSIRPEPNTEAFF	TGTGCCAGTAGTATTCGCCCCGAGCCGAACACTGAAGCTTTCTTT
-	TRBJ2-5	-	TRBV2	CASSERLTAGKTQYF	TGTGCCAGCAGTGAACGACTCACCGCGGGGAAGACCCAGTACTTC
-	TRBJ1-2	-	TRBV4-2	CASSQEGRASYGYTF	TGTGCCAGCAGCCAAGAAGGGAGGGCCTCCTATGGCTACACCTTC
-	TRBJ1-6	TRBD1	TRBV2	CASSGPGQGISPLHF	TGTGCCAGCAGCGGTCCGGGACAGGGTATTTCACCCCTCCACTTT
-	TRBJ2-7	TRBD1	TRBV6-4	CASSPQGQGPYEQYF	TGTGCCAGCAGTCCTCAGGGACAGGGTCCCTACGAGCAGTACTTC
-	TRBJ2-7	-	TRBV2	CASRQPPGEQYF	TGTGCCAGCAGACAGCCCCCGGGGGAGCAGTACTTC
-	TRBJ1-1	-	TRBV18	CASSPQGTGRDEAFF	TGTGCCAGCTCACCACAGGGAACAGGGAGGGATGAAGCTTTCTTT
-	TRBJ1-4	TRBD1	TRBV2	CASSDRTGGNEKLFF	TGTGCCAGCAGTGATAGGACAGGGGGGAATGAAAAACTGTTTTTT
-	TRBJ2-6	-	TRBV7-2	CASSYRVLSSGANVLTF	TGTGCCAGCAGCTATCGTGTCCTGAGCTCTGGGGCCAACGTCCTGACTTTC
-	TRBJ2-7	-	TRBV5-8	CASTILAVRNEQYF	TGTGCCAGCACCATCTTGGCGGTTAGGAACGAGCAGTACTTC
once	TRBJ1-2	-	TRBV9	CASSVAQDRGYTF	TGTGCCAGCAGCGTAGCCCAGGATAGAGGCTACACCTTC
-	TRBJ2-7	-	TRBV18	CASSPGLTEQYF	TGTGCCAGCTCACCAGGTTTAACTGAGCAGTACTTC
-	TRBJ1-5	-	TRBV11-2	CASSSIGGEAQPQHF	TGTGCCAGCAGCTCTATAGGAGGGGAGGCTCAGCCCCAGCATTTT
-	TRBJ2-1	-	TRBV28	CASTFGGGNEQFF	TGTGCCAGCACCTTTGGTGGCGGTAATGAGCAGTTCTTC